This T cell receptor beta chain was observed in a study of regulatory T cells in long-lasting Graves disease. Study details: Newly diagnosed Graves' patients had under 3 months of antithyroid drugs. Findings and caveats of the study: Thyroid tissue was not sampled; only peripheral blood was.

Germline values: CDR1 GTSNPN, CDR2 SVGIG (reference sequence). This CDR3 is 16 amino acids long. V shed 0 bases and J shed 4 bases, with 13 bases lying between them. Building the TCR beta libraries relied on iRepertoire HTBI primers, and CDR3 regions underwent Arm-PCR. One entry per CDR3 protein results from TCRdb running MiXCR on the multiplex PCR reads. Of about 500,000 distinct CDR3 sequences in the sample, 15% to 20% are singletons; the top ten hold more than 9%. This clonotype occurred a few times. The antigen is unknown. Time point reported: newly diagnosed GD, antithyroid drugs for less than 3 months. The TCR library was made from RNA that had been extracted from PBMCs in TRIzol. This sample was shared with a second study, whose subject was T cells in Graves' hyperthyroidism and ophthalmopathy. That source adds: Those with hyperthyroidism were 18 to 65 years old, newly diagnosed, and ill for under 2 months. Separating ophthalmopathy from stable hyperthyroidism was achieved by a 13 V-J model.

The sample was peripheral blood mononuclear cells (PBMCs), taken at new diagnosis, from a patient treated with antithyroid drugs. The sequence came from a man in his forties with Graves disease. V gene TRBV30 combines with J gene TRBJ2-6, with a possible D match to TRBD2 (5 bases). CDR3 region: CAWSVRISGGANVLTF. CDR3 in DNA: TGTGCCTGGAGTGTACGGATCTCGGGAGGGGCCAACGTCCTGACTTTC.